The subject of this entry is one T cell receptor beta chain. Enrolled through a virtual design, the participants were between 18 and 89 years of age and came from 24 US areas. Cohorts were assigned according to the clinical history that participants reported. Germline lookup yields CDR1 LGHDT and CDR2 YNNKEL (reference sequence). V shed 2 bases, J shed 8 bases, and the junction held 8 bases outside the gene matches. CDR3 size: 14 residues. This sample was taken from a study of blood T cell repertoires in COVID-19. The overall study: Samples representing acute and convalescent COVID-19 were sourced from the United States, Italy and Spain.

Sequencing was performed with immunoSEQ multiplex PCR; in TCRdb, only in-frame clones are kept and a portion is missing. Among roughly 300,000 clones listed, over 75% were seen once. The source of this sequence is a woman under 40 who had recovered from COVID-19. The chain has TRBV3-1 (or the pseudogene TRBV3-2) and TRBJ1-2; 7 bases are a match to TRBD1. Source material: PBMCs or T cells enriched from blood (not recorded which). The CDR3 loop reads CASSQLEGANGYTF. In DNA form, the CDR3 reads TGTGCCAGCAGCCAACTGGAGGGGGCGAACGGCTACACCTTC.